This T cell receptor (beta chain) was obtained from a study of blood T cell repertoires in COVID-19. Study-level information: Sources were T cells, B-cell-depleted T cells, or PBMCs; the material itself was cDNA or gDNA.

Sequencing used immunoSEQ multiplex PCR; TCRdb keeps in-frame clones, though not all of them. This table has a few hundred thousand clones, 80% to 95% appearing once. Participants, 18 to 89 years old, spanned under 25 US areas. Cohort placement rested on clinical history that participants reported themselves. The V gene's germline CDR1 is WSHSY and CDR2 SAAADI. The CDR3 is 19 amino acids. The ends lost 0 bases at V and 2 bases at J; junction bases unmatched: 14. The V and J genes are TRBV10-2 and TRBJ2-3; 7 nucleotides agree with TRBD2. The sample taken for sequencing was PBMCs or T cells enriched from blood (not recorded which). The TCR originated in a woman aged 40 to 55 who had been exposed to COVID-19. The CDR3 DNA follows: TGCGCCAGCAGTGAGTCGAGGACCGCAGCGGGGAGGTCCACAGATACGCAGTATTTT. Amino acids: CASSESRTAAGRSTDTQYF.